This TCR beta chain comes out of a study of T-cell reconstitution after alpha-beta-depleted transplantation in children. Molecular barcoding with unique molecular identifiers was used for the TCRbeta library. TCRdb re-called the PCR reads with MiXCR, one entry per CDR3 protein. This table holds about 400,000 distinct CDR3 sequences, around 21% found once. Sequences were derived from PBMCs from the stem cell graft donor, sampled from the stem cell graft. The clonotype comes from a human donor who donated a stem cell graft to a child with acute myeloid leukemia.

As DNA, the CDR3 is TGTGCCACCAGCAGGAGACAGGGTAACACTGAAGCTTTCTTT. Amino acid sequence: CATSRRQGNTEAFF. The V call is TRBV15, the J call TRBJ1-1; 7 bases line up with TRBD1. Germline CDR1 LNHNV, CDR2 YYDKDF (reference sequence). CDR3 length: 14 residues. After removal of 3 bases from V and 2 bases from J, the junction contained 3 bases not matched to a gene.